This is a list of T cell receptor beta chains from one sample in a study of blood T cell repertoires in COVID-19. Method: immunoSEQ multiplex PCR; TCRdb's copy keeps in-frame clones and lacks some. The table has about 120,000 clones, about 86% seen once. The sequenced sample consisted of peripheral blood. The receptors originated from a woman aged 50 to 60 with acute or convalescent COVID-19. Both conserved end residues are part of each CDR3. D genes are given only for firm matches. Only some rows state a clone size, as once, few, many or a class for expanded clones.

>TRBJ1-3|TRBV19|-|-
TGTGCCACCCAGGCCGGGAGCTCTGGAAACACCATATATTTT
CATQAGSSGNTIYF
>TRBJ1-3|TRBV7-2|-|-
TGTGCCAGCAGCTCTTTAGGAAACACCATATATTTT
CASSSLGNTIYF
>TRBJ1-2|TRBV2|TRBD1|once
TGTGCCAGCAGTGAACGGACAGGGTATGGCTACACCTTC
CASSERTGYGYTF
>TRBJ2-2|TRBV5-1|TRBD2|-
TGCGCCAGCAGCCCGACTAGCGGACCCCGCGGGGAGCTGTTTTTT
CASSPTSGPRGELFF
>TRBJ2-7|TRBV5-6|-|-
TGTGCCAGCAGCTTGGTTCCAGGGGCGGGCGAGCAGTACTTC
CASSLVPGAGEQYF
>TRBJ1-5|TRBV6-5|TRBD1|-
TGTGCCAGCCGAGATCGACTACAGGGGGGGCAGCCCCAGCATTTT
CASRDRLQGGQPQHF
>TRBJ2-1|TRBV6-2/TRBV6-3|TRBD2|-
TGTGCCAGCAGTGGACTAGCGGGGTACAATGAGCAGTTCTTC
CASSGLAGYNEQFF
>TRBJ2-2|TRBV19|TRBD1|-
TGTGCCAGTCGACGACAGGGGACCACCGGGGAGCTGTTTTTT
CASRRQGTTGELFF
>TRBJ2-7|TRBV5-1|TRBD1|-
TGCGCCAGCAGCGGGACAGGGGCGAGGGAGCAGTACTTC
CASSGTGAREQYF
>TRBJ2-7|TRBV5-8|-|-
TGTGCCAGCAGCTTGAGGACAGCGATCTACGAGCAGTACTTC
CASSLRTAIYEQYF
>TRBJ1-2|TRBV7-9|-|-
TGTGCCAGCAGCCCATCAGGGTCCGATGACTATGGCTACACCTTC
CASSPSGSDDYGYTF
>TRBJ1-3|TRBV19|TRBD1|-
TGTGCCAGCCGACAGGGGACTGGAGGAAACACCATATATTTT
CASRQGTGGNTIYF
>TRBJ1-2|TRBV5-1|-|-
TGCGCCAGCAGCCCCGATGGACACCGCCGCCCCTATGGCTACACCTTC
CASSPDGHRRPYGYTF
>TRBJ2-3|TRBV3-1/TRBV3-2|TRBD2|-
TGTGCCAGCAGACACAACATAGCGGGGGGGGATACGCAGTATTTT
CASRHNIAGGDTQYF
>TRBJ1-2|TRBV24-1|TRBD1|-
TGTGCCATCATTAAGGGGGCGCTTGGCTACACCTTC
CAIIKGALGYTF
>TRBJ1-5|TRBV5-1|-|-
TGCGCCAGCAGCCAGGACGGGGGATTCCATCAGCCCCAGCATTTT
CASSQDGGFHQPQHF
>TRBJ2-3|TRBV24-1|-|-
TGTGCCACCAGTGATCCGGGGCGGGGAATCGCGCAGTATTTT
CATSDPGRGIAQYF
>TRBJ1-1|TRBV4-2|TRBD1|once
TGTGCCAGCAGCCAAGGACAGGGTAATCTTGGGAACACTGAAGCTTTCTTT
CASSQGQGNLGNTEAFF
>TRBJ2-7|TRBV13|-|-
TGTGCCAGCGGACGGGACAACTACGAGCAGTACTTC
CASGRDNYEQYF
>TRBJ1-1|TRBV18|-|-
TGTGCCAGCTCCCCGGACACTGAAGCTTTCTTT
CASSPDTEAFF
>TRBJ2-3|TRBV5-1|TRBD2|-
TGCGCCAGCAGATTAGCGGGGTCTAGCACAGATACGCAGTATTTT
CASRLAGSSTDTQYF
>TRBJ2-7|TRBV6-5|TRBD1|-
TGTGCCAGCAGGAATAGACAGGGATCCTACGAGCAGTACTTC
CASRNRQGSYEQYF
>TRBJ2-1|TRBV11-3|-|-
TGTGCCAGCAGCTTACAGCTAGCAACCGATGAGCAGTTCTTC
CASSLQLATDEQFF
>TRBJ1-1|TRBV5-1|-|-
TGCGCCAGCAGCTCCCAAAGGGGCGGTGGTCACACTGAAGCTTTCTTT
CASSSQRGGGHTEAFF
>TRBJ2-1|TRBV19|TRBD1|-
TGTGCCAGTAGTGTCACAGGGGGCTTGGCGCAGTTCTTC
CASSVTGGLAQFF
>TRBJ1-1|TRBV19|-|few
TGTGCCAGTAGCCCAACAGGGAAGAACACTGAAGCTTTCTTT
CASSPTGKNTEAFF
>TRBJ2-3|TRBV5-1|TRBD2|-
TGCGCCAGCAGCGGGGTGACTAGCGGGGGGCCTACAGATACGCAGTATTTT
CASSGVTSGGPTDTQYF
>TRBJ2-7|TRBV7-9|TRBD1|-
TGTGCCAGCAGCCTGTCGGACAGGGGGATCGAGCAGTACTTC
CASSLSDRGIEQYF
>TRBJ1-5|TRBV30|-|-
TGTGCCTGGAGTGTCTCGGGGGGCAATCAGCCCCAGCATTTT
CAWSVSGGNQPQHF
>TRBJ1-2|TRBV15|-|once
TGTGCCACCAGCAGAGATTGGGGCTCCGGCTACACCTTC
CATSRDWGSGYTF
>TRBJ2-5|TRBV30|TRBD2|-
TGTGCCTGGAGGGAGAGCGGGACCCAAGAGACCCAGTACTTC
CAWRESGTQETQYF
>TRBJ2-7|TRBV27|TRBD2|-
TGTGCCAGCAGTTTATCGGCGAGCGGGAGCTACGAGCAGTACTTC
CASSLSASGSYEQYF
>TRBJ2-3|TRBV13|-|-
TGTGCCAGCAGCTTCAGGCGAGATACGCAGTATTTT
CASSFRRDTQYF
>TRBJ2-2|TRBV5-4|TRBD2|-
TGTGCCAGCAGCTTCGGGAGGACTTCGAGGGAGCTGTTTTTT
CASSFGRTSRELFF
>TRBJ2-2|TRBV7-7|-|-
TGTGCCAGCAAGCCACAGGGAGGGATCGGGGAGCTGTTTTTT
CASKPQGGIGELFF
>TRBJ1-5|TRBV5-6|-|once
TGTGCCAGCAGCTTGGACGGCAGGCCCCATCAGCCCCAGCATTTT
CASSLDGRPHQPQHF
>TRBJ1-2|TRBV6-5|-|-
TGTGCCAGCAGTTACAATTGGGGGCCGCGCTATGGCTACACCTTC
CASSYNWGPRYGYTF
>TRBJ1-2|TRBV29-1|-|-
TGCAGCGTCGGGGGGGGGAATGGCTACACCTTC
CSVGGGNGYTF
>TRBJ2-7|TRBV27|-|-
TGTGCCAGCAGTTTGGAACAGCCCTTCTACGAGCAGTACTTC
CASSLEQPFYEQYF
>TRBJ1-1|TRBV5-4|TRBD1|-
TGTGCCAGCAGAACACGGACAGGGGCGGAGACTGAAGCTTTCTTT
CASRTRTGAETEAFF
>TRBJ1-1|TRBV5-3|TRBD1|-
TGTGCCAGAAGCTATGACAGGGGGCACACTGAAGCTTTCTTT
CARSYDRGHTEAFF
>TRBJ1-5|TRBV7-8|-|-
TGTGCCAGCAGCTGGGAGGGCAATCAGCCCCAGCATTTT
CASSWEGNQPQHF
>TRBJ1-5|TRBV5-1|-|-
TGCGCCAGCAGCTTGGAGGGGTATGGCAATCAGCCCCAGCATTTT
CASSLEGYGNQPQHF
>TRBJ2-7|TRBV9|TRBD1|-
TGTGCCAGCAGCCTCCGGACAGGGGGCGACGAGCAGTACTTC
CASSLRTGGDEQYF
>TRBJ2-3|TRBV9|TRBD2|-
TGTGCCAGCAGCGGACTAGCGGGGGTTACAGATACGCAGTATTTT
CASSGLAGVTDTQYF